This T cell receptor beta chain stems from a study of shared clonotypes between healthy human individuals. Data came from immunoSEQ multiplex PCR; TCRdb stores just in-frame clones and leaves some out. The table has roughly 2.5 million clones, roughly 92% seen once. The junction had 8 bases not matched to a gene; V was cut back by 4 bases and J by 5 bases. The CDR3 loop spans 17 amino acids. The germline V gene has CDR1 SEHNR and CDR2 FQNEAQ (reference sequence). General study results and limits: Estimated richness values were generally larger in naive subsets than in memory subsets. Generation probabilities were higher for clonotypes shared across all four sorted-subset donors than for unshared ones.

Note on this clone: Its specificity is not known.

The TCR sequence derives from a man younger than 30 in good health. The chain joins TRBV7-9 to TRBJ1-6, with TRBD1 identical over 10 bases. The sample taken for sequencing was naive CD4+ T cells sorted from blood. As for subset: CD45RA+ positively selected. The CDR3 DNA sequence: TGTGCCAGCAGCTGGGCACCGGGACAGGGGAATAATTCACCCCTCCACTTT. This translates into CASSWAPGQGNNSPLHF.